This TCR beta chain comes out of a study of graft-versus-host responses after intestinal transplantation (dated by TCRdb to 2020 to 2023). About the study as a whole: Multivisceral, liver-intestinal, or isolated intestinal transplants were received by the recipients. Bulk TCR-beta CDR3 sequencing was used to track graft-versus-host and host-versus-graft alloreactive T cell clones in the graft, circulation and bone marrow after intestinal transplantation. Rather than going through the commercial service, samples from a few later patients were sequenced in-house on an Illumina MiSeq and processed with MiXCR. The cohort enrolled 20 to 30 intestinal transplant recipients, one of whom was a retransplant, and a few patients without pretransplant specimens were excluded. Anti-thymocyte globulin induction was given to all recipients, followed by maintenance tacrolimus and steroids for approximately 3 years. Donor T cell macrochimerism was defined as a peak of at least 4% donor T cells among recipient peripheral blood mononuclear cells. To identify alloreactive clones, pre-transplant mixed lymphocyte reaction products were sequenced and compared with unstimulated pre-transplant donor and recipient T cells.

The CDR3 numbers 16 residues from cysteine through phenylalanine. Only the CDR3 portion is preserved as DNA: 48 bases, with reading frame beginning at the first base. From a lookup of the germline V gene, CDR1 and CDR2 are SGHTA and FQGNSA. V loses 1 base at its end and J loses 5 bases; junction bases beyond the gene matches: 6. To note about this clone: Its antigen is still unknown. The record has no base qualities; no much larger clone is one base away.

Results the study describes overall, beyond this receptor: Conclusions were limited by the relatively low number and heterogeneity of intestinal transplant patients. GvH clones were found in recipient bone marrow, and some of the GvH clones appeared earlier in ileal mucosa or blood, which is consistent with an intestinal mucosal origin. Early after transplant, peak levels of circulating GvH clones were found to be associated with declines in HvG clones. In the allografts of patients with donor T cell macrochimerism, GvH to HvG T cell clonal ratios were high.

In the first month after transplant, blood samples were collected up to 4 times, and after that at least monthly when available. The library was produced with the immunoSEQ multiplex PCR assay. For most patients, high-throughput TCR-beta CDR3 sequencing of genomic DNA was performed by Adaptive Biotechnologies. In the original analysis: TCR sequencing data for over 15 patients were retrieved from Adaptive's ImmunoSEQ software; three other patients were processed with MiXCR and VDJtools. CDR3 nucleotide sequences shared by donor and recipient were removed because the origin of these sequences could not be assigned. At least 2-fold expansion over unstimulated cells and a minimum CFSE-low frequency of 0.002% (template counts) or 0.001% (read counts) were required for clones to be classified as alloreactive. Mappable clones were those detected in sequenced pre-transplant spleen, lymph node, or MLR CFSE-low populations of the donor or recipient. Cumulative frequency of alloreactive clones was calculated as a percentage of all sequences weighted by copy number. The immuneACCESS repertoire file appears here via TCRdb, limited to in-frame rearrangements. These files lack a portion of the clones; in checked studies, under half of the deficit traces to unresolved V genes, and the cause of the others is not known. That table supplies the V and J calls and clone size; D and trimming were determined from the DNA. For this sample there are some 96,000 clones; 75% to 95% appear just once. The top ten hold 15% to 20% of the sample.

The TCR was taken from a human patient who received an intestinal transplant, so some T cells may come from the graft donor. Specimen: PBMCs, collected about 460 days after intestinal transplant. The chain links TRBV7-2 with TRBJ2-5, with 11 central nucleotides matching TRBD2. The CDR3 region has the sequence CASSLGLAGYWETQYF. The DNA sequence reads TGTGCCAGCAGCTTAGGACTAGCGGGGTATTGGGAGACCCAGTACTTC.